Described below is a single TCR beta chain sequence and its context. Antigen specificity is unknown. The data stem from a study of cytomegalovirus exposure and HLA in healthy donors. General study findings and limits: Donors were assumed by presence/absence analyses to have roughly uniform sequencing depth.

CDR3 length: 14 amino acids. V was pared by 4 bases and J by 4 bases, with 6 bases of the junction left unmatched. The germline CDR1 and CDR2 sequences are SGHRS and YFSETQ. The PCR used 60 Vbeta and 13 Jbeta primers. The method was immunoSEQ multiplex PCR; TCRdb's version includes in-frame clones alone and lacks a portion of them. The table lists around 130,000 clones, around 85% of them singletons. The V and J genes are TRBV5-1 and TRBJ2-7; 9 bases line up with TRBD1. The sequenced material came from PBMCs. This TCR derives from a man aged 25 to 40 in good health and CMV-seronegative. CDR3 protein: CASSPWDRAYEQYF. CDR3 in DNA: TGCGCCAGCAGCCCCTGGGACAGGGCTTACGAGCAGTACTTC.